This TCR beta chain was identified during a study of blood T cells in healthy people across ages (dated by TCRdb to about 2015). Some background on the complete study: In model experiments, roughly one uniquely barcoded TCR beta cDNA molecule per two T cells was captured by template switching. The study measured age-related changes in TCR beta repertoire diversity using deep sequencing normalized with unique cDNA molecular identifiers. Donors were grouped into four age groups: young (average approximately 15 years), middle-aged (39), aged (about 60) and long-lived (about 82). For two donors (one aged 18 to 29 and one aged 80 or older), the study analyzed two additional independent replicas of 1 million unique cDNA reads from the same blood draw. Broad study findings and their caveats: As age increased, observed TCR beta diversity per million T cells dropped in a roughly linear way, and a significant reduction was already evident by age about 40. The long-lived group showed more naive CD4+ T cells, fewer expanded clones and increased TCR diversity than the aged group, suggesting age selection. Estimates of total diversity from one million sequenced T cells were regarded as lower bounds and underestimates. The CMV infection status of donors was not known, potentially confounding age-related changes in expanded clonotypes. Since profiling was done on bulk unsorted PBMCs, naive and antigen-experienced compartments could not be conclusively compared. A strong correlation was found between observed TCR beta diversity and the percentage of naive T cells measured by flow cytometry.

Donors were approximately 42 systemically healthy Caucasian individuals from Russia aged 6 to 90 years. Roughly 10 milliliters of peripheral blood were collected from each donor into EDTA-treated Vacutainer tubes. Ficoll-Paque density-gradient centrifugation was used to isolate PBMCs, with at least 6 million per sample. Total RNA was extracted from PBMCs with Trizol reagent, with at least 6 micrograms obtained per sample. For every donor, an aliquot of PBMCs went through flow cytometry to measure the percentages of naive CD45RAhigh/CD27high T cells. Trimming takes 3 bases from V and 3 bases from J, and the germline ends sit 15 bases apart. The germline V gene gives CDR1 as MGHDK and CDR2 as SYGVNS. There are 15 amino acids in the CDR3, from cysteine to phenylalanine inclusive. Only CDR3 DNA is held: 45 bases, read in frame from base 1. The library was produced with 5' RACE. TCRdb lists the instrument as Illumina HiSeq 2500. A second 7 to 11 cycle PCR used a sample-barcoded 5' primer and a J-beta primer mix. A unique molecular identifier was introduced onto each TCR beta cDNA molecule by a template-switch 5' adaptor carrying 12 random nucleotides. At least 2.5 million CDR3-containing paired-end reads were obtained from each sample. All of the RNA was converted into first-strand cDNA using the Mint cDNA synthesis kit, with a TRBC-specific oligonucleotide serving as the primer. All cDNA was treated with uracil-DNA glycosylase and then went through a first 18-cycle PCR with the universal primers M1SS and BC2_uni_R. The paper's data handling went like this. Normalization of each sample was performed by random selection of 1 million high-quality reads, each carrying a distinct molecular identifier. Instead of being binned into consensus sequences, reads with shared molecular identifiers were discarded. MiTCR, with a Q25 quality threshold and the strictest error-elimination algorithm, was used for CDR3 identification, clonotype clustering and error correction. A nonparametric unseen species model with Euler transformation was used to estimate lower-bound total TCR beta diversity. TCRdb took the public reads, trimmed them with fastp at Q25, ran MiXCR for clone calling and kept in-frame beta chains. Each entry merges the rows of one CDR3 protein and shows their most common DNA and genes. The V and J calls were not made by the authors but by TCRdb's processing. The sample yields fewer than 600,000 distinct CDR3 sequences; about 27% were counted once. The top ten constitute 3% to 4.5% of the sample.

In its sample, this clonotype was seen many times. The clone's antigen remains unknown. Per-base quality was not reported, and no clone a single base away is much larger than it. In addition, the sample was reused for a study of T cells of mothers and their children. Per that second paper: Nine systemically healthy Caucasian individuals served as donors, namely three mothers together with their six children. cDNA synthesis consumed the entire amount of extracted RNA, loaded at 1.5 ug RNA in each 15 ul reaction. Sample barcodes and 2-4 random nucleotides were added via the M1S primer in the second PCR. More than 9 million TCR beta CDR3 reads were obtained from each mother, and roughly 3 million reads were obtained from each child. In both related and unrelated pairs, thymic selection shapes the output of TCR recombination in a similar way, with inherited differences having only a minor effect. Normalized repertoire overlap was always slightly but never significantly higher in related than unrelated mother-child pairs. Persistent microchimeric T cell clones were not detected, at a sensitivity of 95 to 100 clones per million clonotypes. Deep NGS was used in the study to compare the TCR beta repertoires of mothers and children and to look for features that separate related mother-child pairs from unrelated individuals. On average, the children were roughly 10 +/- 4 years old, while the mothers were about 40 +/- 4 years old. After adapters were ligated using NEBNext reagents, the libraries underwent 100+100 nt paired-end sequencing on an Illumina HiSeq 2000. To prevent cross-contamination, the mother and child libraries were prepared one month apart and sequenced in separate runs. For each donor, somewhere between 500,000 and 2,000,000 distinct TCR beta clonotypes were identified. Naive TCR beta clonotypes were estimated from low-frequency clonotypes matched to each donor's FACS-determined naive share, without sorting.

What was sequenced was blood. This TCR was recovered from a boy between 2 and 10 years old in good health. The rearrangement combines TRBV25-1 with TRBJ2-7, with the D gene call left open. At the DNA level, the sequence is TGTGCCAGCAGTGAGGTATCTGGTCAAGGCTACGAGCAGTACTTC. Translated, this gives CASSEVSGQGYEQYF.